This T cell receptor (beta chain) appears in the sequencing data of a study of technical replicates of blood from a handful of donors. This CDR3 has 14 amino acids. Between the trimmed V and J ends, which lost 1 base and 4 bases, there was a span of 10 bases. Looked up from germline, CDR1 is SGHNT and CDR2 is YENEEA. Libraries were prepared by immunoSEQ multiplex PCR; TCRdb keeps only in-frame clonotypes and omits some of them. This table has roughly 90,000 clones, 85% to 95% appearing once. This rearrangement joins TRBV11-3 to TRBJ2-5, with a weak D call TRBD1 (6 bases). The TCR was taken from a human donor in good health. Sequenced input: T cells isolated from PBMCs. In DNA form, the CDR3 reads TGTGCCAGCAGCTTAGGAAACAGGGCAGAGACCCAGTACTTC. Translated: CASSLGNRAETQYF.